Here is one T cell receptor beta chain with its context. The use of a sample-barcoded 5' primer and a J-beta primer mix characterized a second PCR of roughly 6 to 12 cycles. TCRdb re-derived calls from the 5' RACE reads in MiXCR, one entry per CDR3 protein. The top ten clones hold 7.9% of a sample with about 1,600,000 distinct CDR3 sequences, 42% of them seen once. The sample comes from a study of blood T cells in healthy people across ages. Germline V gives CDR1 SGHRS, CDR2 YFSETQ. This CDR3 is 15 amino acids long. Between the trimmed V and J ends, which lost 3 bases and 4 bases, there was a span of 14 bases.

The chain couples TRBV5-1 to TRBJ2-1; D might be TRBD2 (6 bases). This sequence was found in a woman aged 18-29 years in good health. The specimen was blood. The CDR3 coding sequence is TGCGCCAGCAGCTACCGGGACTTTAAGTACAATGAGCAGTTCTTC. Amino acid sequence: CASSYRDFKYNEQFF.